Presented here are 30 T cell receptor beta chains from one specimen sequenced in a study of blood T cells in healthy people across ages. A second PCR, run for roughly 7 to 12 cycles, used a sample-barcoded 5' primer plus a J-beta primer mix. MiXCR, run by TCRdb on the 5' RACE reads, gives a single entry per CDR3 protein. The sample contains approximately 940,000 distinct CDR3 sequences, around 48% of which appear only once. What was sequenced was blood. The receptor source for this set is a man under 40 in good health.

This clonotype turned up a few times. V and J are TRBV28 and TRBJ1-4; 8 bases align to TRBD1. Germline values: CDR1 MDHEN, CDR2 SYDVKM. The CDR3 loop spans 17 amino acids. The J segment lost 5 bases and the V segment lost 2 bases, leaving 10 bases of the junction unmatched. This CDR3 reads CASSLSAIGTGNEKLFF. CDR3 nucleotide sequence: TGTGCCAGCAGTTTAAGCGCTATTGGGACAGGAAATGAAAAACTGTTTTTT.

J is TRBJ1-4 and V is TRBV5-1, with D possibly being TRBD1 (6 bases). Trimming took off 0 bases at V and 7 bases at J, with 16 bases between the two ends. The CDR3 extends over 16 amino acids. The germline V gene encodes CDR1 SGHRS and CDR2 YFSETQ. CDR3 protein: CASSLAGQSKGEKLFF. As DNA, the CDR3 is TGCGCCAGCAGCTTGGCCGGACAGTCGAAGGGTGAAAAACTGTTTTTT.

This clonotype was picked up a small number of times. The chain carries TRBV7-2 and TRBJ2-7, with D unclear. The CDR3 covers 13 residues. Germline-derived CDR1 and CDR2 are SGHTA and FQGNSA. V was cut by 7 bases and J by 0 bases, with 10 bases left in between. CDR3 residues: CASTIQSSYEQYF. In DNA form, the CDR3 reads TGTGCCAGCACTATTCAGAGCTCCTACGAGCAGTACTTC. The full variable domain, in which reference TRBV7-2 and TRBJ2-7 provide the parts outside the CDR3, is GAGVSQSPSNKVTEKGKDVELRCDPISGHTALYWYRQSLGQGLEFLIYFQGNSAPDKSGLPSDRFSAERTGGSVSTLTIQRTQQEDSAVYLCASTIQSSYEQYFGPGTRLTVT.

V and J are TRBV5-1 and TRBJ2-1; 8 nucleotides align to TRBD2. With V trimmed by 0 bases and J by 7 bases, 9 bases remained unmatched. CDR1 is SGHRS, CDR2 YFSETQ, per germline. This CDR3 has 16 residues. CDR3 sequence reads: CASSLEGSRGGNEQFF. In DNA form, the CDR3 reads TGCGCCAGCAGCTTGGAGGGAAGCCGGGGGGGAAATGAGCAGTTCTTC.

This clonotype was counted a few times. In DNA, the CDR3 is TGTGCCAGCAGCGTAAGCCGGGGGGGCACAGATACGCAGTATTTT. As protein: CASSVSRGGTDTQYF. The genes are TRBV9 and TRBJ2-3, with 7 bases lining up with TRBD2. V shed 1 base and J 1 base; nucleotides not matched to a gene: 3. CDR3 size: 15 residues. Germline assignment: CDR1 SGDLS and CDR2 YYNGEE.

This clonotype was observed at least ten times. The V call is TRBV25-1, the J call TRBJ2-1, with D perhaps TRBD2 (6 bases). V was trimmed by 4 bases and J by 4 bases, leaving 14 bases between them. Germline lookup yields CDR1 MGHDK and CDR2 SYGVNS. CDR3 length: 15 residues. Here the CDR3 reads CASSGVTSLYNEQFF. The CDR3 coding sequence is TGTGCCAGCAGTGGGGTGACTAGTCTATACAATGAGCAGTTCTTC.

The chain recombines TRBV4-1 with TRBJ1-2; D gene unclear. Trimming removed 3 bases at V and 7 bases at J, with 12 bases between. CDR1 is MGHRA, CDR2 YSYEKL, per germline. The CDR3 runs to 13 residues. The CDR3 protein is CASSQTDRGGYTF. The CDR3 region has the DNA TGCGCCAGCAGCCAGACCGATCGGGGTGGCTACACCTTC.

This clonotype was seen only once. The chain is built from TRBV7-2 and TRBJ2-1; TRBD2 aligns across 7 bases. The CDR3 runs 16 residues. Per germline, CDR1 SGHTA and CDR2 FQGNSA. J was trimmed by 1 base and V by 5 bases; bases with no gene match: 8. CDR3 coding DNA: TGTGCCAGCAGCCAGGGAGGGGTTAAGTCCTACAATGAGCAGTTCTTC. Its translation is CASSQGGVKSYNEQFF.

The rearrangement uses TRBV20-1 and TRBJ1-5; D uncertain. This CDR3 contains 14 residues. The germline V gene has CDR1 DFQATT and CDR2 SNEGSKA (reference sequence). Trimming stripped 6 bases from V and 3 bases from J, with 15 bases between. The CDR3 reads CSASNSENNQPQHF. The CDR3 DNA reads as TGCAGTGCATCGAACAGTGAAAACAATCAGCCCCAGCATTTT.

In this sample, this clonotype turned up a few times. The chain carries TRBV11-2 and TRBJ2-5; perhaps TRBD2 as D (6 bases). Trimming stripped 5 bases from V and 2 bases from J, with 18 bases between. Germline V CDR1 and CDR2: SGHAT, FQNNGV. This CDR3 contains 16 residues. The DNA of the CDR3 is TGTGCCAGCAGCGGGAGGTCGAGTGTCGGTCAAGAGACCCAGTACTTC. This gives the protein CASSGRSSVGQETQYF. The full variable domain, with the rest looked up from reference TRBV11-2 and TRBJ2-5, is EAGVAQSPRYKIIEKRQSVAFWCNPISGHATLYWYQQILGQGPKLLIQFQNNGVVDDSQLPKDRFSAERLKGVDSTLKIQPAKLEDSAVYLCASSGRSSVGQETQYFGPGTRLLVL.

The chain carries TRBV29-1 and TRBJ2-4, with D tentatively TRBD1 (7 bases). Per germline, CDR1 SQVTM and CDR2 ANQGSEA. The CDR3 has 18 amino acids. V was clipped by 4 bases and J by 0 bases, with 22 bases between them. The CDR3, as DNA: TGCAGCGTTGGAGGAGGAGGGGGCGCGGAAATAGCCAAAAACATTCAGTACTTC. This translates into CSVGGGGGAEIAKNIQYF.

Remarks on this clonotype: A much larger clone lies one base from this, so it may be a read error. This chain joins TRBV7-2 and TRBJ2-5, with TRBD1 as a possible D gene (5 bases). This CDR3 has 11 residues. V lost 7 bases, J lost 11 bases, and 14 bases lay in between. The V gene's germline CDR1 is SGHTA and CDR2 FQGNSA. The CDR3 protein is CASTLGRQQYF. In nucleotides, the CDR3 is TGTGCCAGCACCCTGGGGCGTCAGCAGTACTTC.

This clonotype was observed a handful of times. CDR3 sequence: CAISERGADTEAFF. Here the CDR3 DNA reads TGTGCCATCAGTGAGAGGGGGGCGGACACTGAAGCTTTCTTT. The chain has TRBV10-3 and TRBJ1-1; perhaps TRBD1 as D (6 bases). Germline V gene lookup returns CDR1 ENHRY and CDR2 SYGVKD. V was pared by 2 bases and J by 3 bases, with 10 bases between. This CDR3 is built from 14 residues.

Only a few counts were recorded for this clonotype. The chain recombines TRBV27 with TRBJ2-2; no clear D gene. The CDR3 contains 15 residues. Trimming stripped 8 bases from V and 2 bases from J, with 15 bases between. Germline CDR1 MNHEY, CDR2 SMNVEV (reference sequence). The CDR3 DNA reads as TGTGCCAGCGCTCAGAGCAGGATAAACACCGGGGAGCTGTTTTTT. Encoded protein: CASAQSRINTGELFF.

The chain employs TRBV10-3 and TRBJ1-5; D gene uncertain. With 2 bases removed from V and 3 bases from J, the gap between germline ends came to 2 bases. Germline V gene sequence: CDR1 ENHRY, CDR2 SYGVKD. The CDR3 totals 12 residues. CDR3 nucleotide sequence: TGTGCCATCAGTGAGCTCAATCAGCCCCAGCATTTT. This encodes CAISELNQPQHF.

This clonotype was counted a single time. The chain uses TRBV7-2 and TRBJ1-6, with D possibly matching TRBD1 (5 bases). V lost 1 base to trimming and J lost 1 base, with 11 bases between them. The length of the CDR3 is 17 residues. Germline lookup yields CDR1 SGHTA and CDR2 FQGNSA. The CDR3 loop reads CASSLVGTGSYNSPLHF. CDR3 DNA sequence: TGTGCCAGCAGCTTAGTGGGGACGGGGTCCTATAATTCACCCCTCCACTTT.

This clonotype has more than one count but fewer than ten. The CDR3: CASSDPAGLNEKLFF. DNA for the CDR3: TGTGCCAGCAGTGATCCCGCCGGATTGAATGAAAAACTGTTTTTT. The chain couples TRBV25-1 to TRBJ1-4; D uncertain. Deletions cut 3 bases from V and 5 bases from J, with 13 bases between. CDR1 MGHDK and CDR2 SYGVNS come from the germline V gene. The CDR3 is 15 amino acids.

This chain joins TRBV27 and TRBJ2-2; D possibly uses TRBD1 or TRBD2 (5 bases each). Trimming removed 1 base from V and 0 bases from J, with 9 bases in between. The CDR3 loop spans 16 amino acids. Germline V gene lookup returns CDR1 MNHEY and CDR2 SMNVEV (reference sequence). The CDR3 is CASSLFGATNTGELFF. CDR3 bases: TGTGCCAGCAGTTTATTCGGGGCGACGAACACCGGGGAGCTGTTTTTT.

The table lists this clonotype with a count of one. This may stem from a read error, because a much larger clone lies one nucleotide away. V gene TRBV5-1 combines with J gene TRBJ2-4, with unresolved D. The CDR3 consists of 14 residues. V was pared by 4 bases and J by 0 bases, with 8 bases between. Germline CDR1 reads SGHRS; CDR2 reads YFSETQ. CDR3 amino acids: CASSQDRAKNIQYF. CDR3 DNA sequence: TGCGCCAGCAGCCAAGACCGAGCCAAAAACATTCAGTACTTC.

The rearrangement uses TRBV29-1 and TRBJ1-3; unclear D gene. Germline lookup yields CDR1 SQVTM and CDR2 ANQGSEA. The CDR3 is 12 residues long. The V end lost 6 bases, the J end lost 0 bases, and 6 bases lay between the germline ends. CDR3 nucleotides: TGCAGCGTAATAGGCTCTGGAAACACCATATATTTT. It translates to CSVIGSGNTIYF.

V usage is TRBV9 and J usage is TRBJ2-7, with D perhaps assigned TRBD1 or TRBD2 (6 bases each). CDR1 and CDR2 from the germline V gene are SGDLS and YYNGEE. With 0 bases removed from V and 3 bases from J, the gap between germline ends came to 13 bases. The CDR3 is made up of 15 amino acids. CDR3 nucleotides: TGTGCCAGCAGCGTAGGGGGGGCCGAAAACTACGAGCAGTACTTC. Translation gives CASSVGGAENYEQYF.

V gene TRBV4-3 combines with J gene TRBJ2-7; TRBD2 matches 8 bases. This CDR3 comprises 16 residues. Trimming cost V 0 bases and J 7 bases; bases outside gene matches: 11. Germline CDR1 LGHNA, CDR2 YSLEER. The CDR3 loop reads CASSQEGGGFVNEQYF. The CDR3 coding sequence is TGCGCCAGCAGCCAAGAGGGCGGGGGGTTTGTCAATGAGCAGTACTTC.

V is TRBV6-2 or TRBV6-3 and J is TRBJ2-7; D is perhaps TRBD2 (6 bases). Germline CDR1 and CDR2: MNHEY and SVGEGT. The CDR3 is 15 residues long. Trimming cost V 0 bases and J 0 bases, with 9 bases left between them. This CDR3 is CASSYSRGYSYEQYF. CDR3 in DNA: TGTGCCAGCAGTTACTCCCGGGGGTACTCCTACGAGCAGTACTTC.

The V gene is TRBV29-1, the J gene TRBJ1-1; weak D call: TRBD1 (5 bases). Trimming removed 4 bases at V and 4 bases at J, with 10 bases between. Germline CDR1 is SQVTM and CDR2 is ANQGSEA. This CDR3 is built from 12 residues. CDR3 DNA: TGCAGCGTTGTTGAGGGGCTCACTGAAGCTTTCTTT. Its translation is CSVVEGLTEAFF.

In this sample, this clonotype turned up a few times. The chain uses TRBV7-9 and TRBJ2-7; 12 bases line up with TRBD1. Germline loops: CDR1 SEHNR, CDR2 FQNEAQ (reference sequence). J gave up 0 bases and V 4 bases, and 4 bases lay outside the gene matches. The CDR3 has 16 amino acids. In nucleotides, the CDR3 is TGTGCCAGCAGCTCACCGGGACAGGGGGCCTCCTACGAGCAGTACTTC. Its translation is CASSSPGQGASYEQYF. Full variable domain (remainder filled in from reference TRBV7-9 and TRBJ2-7): DTGVSQNPRHKITKRGQNVTFRCDPISEHNRLYWYRQTLGQGPEFLTYFQNEAQLEKSRLLSDRFSAERPKGSFSTLEIQRTEQGDSAMYLCASSSPGQGASYEQYFGPGTRLTVT.

The genes are TRBV5-5 and TRBJ1-2; tentative D call: TRBD1 (5 bases). Germline V gives CDR1 SGHKS, CDR2 YYEKEE (reference sequence). Between the trimmed V and J ends, which lost 5 bases and 5 bases, there was a span of 16 bases. There are 14 residues in the CDR3. The CDR3: CASRSGTGAYGYTF. CDR3 sequence (DNA): TGTGCCAGCAGGTCCGGGACGGGCGCTTATGGCTACACCTTC.

The chain is built from TRBV5-1 and TRBJ1-6; 7 positions agree with TRBD1. The CDR3 is 14 residues long. Germline V CDR1 and CDR2: SGHRS, YFSETQ. Trimming cost V 3 bases and J 8 bases; bases outside gene matches: 5. The CDR3 spells CASSSGQADSPLHF. CDR3 bases: TGCGCCAGCAGCTCTGGACAGGCCGATTCACCCCTCCACTTT.

The V call is TRBV21-1, the J call TRBJ2-7; the table's D call, TRBD2, was not checked against the DNA. TRBV21-1 is listed as a pseudogene. This CDR3 contains 11 residues. The CDR3 loop reads CASSKGHEQYF. The CDR3 nucleotides are TGTGCCAGCAGCAAGGGCCACGAGCAGTACTTC.

The chain employs TRBV7-9 and TRBJ1-1, with D hard to call. CDR1 and CDR2 (germline): SEHNR, FQNEAQ (reference sequence). This CDR3 has 14 amino acids. The V and J ends lost 5 bases and 10 bases respectively, with 20 bases between them. CDR3 in amino acids: CASSHNDGLGGAFF. The CDR3 region has the DNA TGTGCCAGCAGCCATAACGACGGCCTCGGAGGAGCTTTCTTT.

The rearrangement links TRBV11-2 to TRBJ2-3, with D perhaps TRBD1 or TRBD2 (5 bases each). Trimming left V 0 bases short and J 1 base short, with 11 bases between. Germline CDR1 SGHAT, CDR2 FQNNGV. CDR3 size: 16 residues. The CDR3 is CASSLEGTTGTDTQYF. The CDR3 coding sequence is TGTGCCAGCAGCTTAGAAGGGACCACCGGCACAGATACGCAGTATTTT.